Sequencing of this T cell receptor (beta chain) was carried out in a study of vaccination effects on CD4 cells after COVID-19. Turning to the study itself: The post-vaccine samples were taken, at the median, 72 days after the second dose. Overall study results and limits: Clonal contraction was marked in infection- and vaccine-induced clones late after vaccination. Relatively few convalescent patients took part in the study, which had no early post-infection timepoints.

Some clones are missing from TCRdb's copy, which holds only in-frame ones; the method was immunoSEQ multiplex PCR. The data contain approximately 65,000 clones, 70% to 75% of them singletons. Before sequencing, viral peptide pools were used by the ViraFEST assay to expand antigen-specific CD4+ T cells. Investigators separated out CD4+ T cells once around nine days of culture had passed. Vaccine administered to participants consisted of two doses of either BNT162b2 or mRNA-1273. Vaccinated recipients, who were negative for nucleocapsid antibodies, had no history of SARS-CoV-2 infection. As for this clone: The antigen is undetermined.

Germline assignment: CDR1 MNHNY and CDR2 SVGAGI (reference sequence). The CDR3 consists of 15 residues. V gave up 0 bases and J gave up 4 bases; unmatched junction bases: 1. Sample: CD4+ T cells from PBMCs cultured with HCoV-229E spike peptides, taken after COVID-19 vaccination. The rearrangement uses TRBV6-6 and TRBJ2-7; 12 bases align to TRBD2. This receptor was taken from a human donor who received a COVID-19 vaccine. The CDR3 spells CASSYSLAGGYEQYV. CDR3 in DNA: TGTGCCAGCAGTTACTCCCTAGCGGGGGGGTACGAGCAGTACGTC.